This TCR beta chain was captured by sequencing in a study of Graves' ophthalmopathy and Graves' hyperthyroidism. Findings of the study overall: Distinction of ophthalmopathy from stable hyperthyroidism by a 13-signature model reached 85% to 90% sensitivity and approximately 80% specificity. Blood shared most expanded thyroid clonotypes above 0.001 frequency.

Beta-chain TCR CDR3 regions were amplified from RNA transcripts. Investigators did first-round RT-PCR with HTBI primers, then second-round multiplex PCR. TCRdb re-derived calls from the multiplex PCR reads in MiXCR, one entry per CDR3 protein. The table shows about 740,000 distinct CDR3 sequences, with 40% occurring only once. Moderate-to-severe activity, with CAS ≥3, NOSPECS ≥4 and duration under 3 months, characterized the donors with ophthalmopathy. Turning to this clonotype: Its antigen remains unknown.

Trimming pared 8 bases from V and 5 bases from J, leaving 12 bases between. The CDR3 has 12 amino acids. Looked up from germline, CDR1 is SNHLY and CDR2 is FYNNEI. This receptor was identified in an adult man with Graves' ophthalmopathy. Sequenced input: peripheral blood. The V and J genes are TRBV2 and TRBJ2-5, with D perhaps matching TRBD2 (7 bases). Written as DNA, the CDR3 is TGTGCCAGCCAAGGGGGGGAGGAGACCCAGTACTTC. Translating gives CASQGGEETQYF.